This TCR beta chain was identified during a study of esophageal squamous cell carcinoma under preoperative chemotherapy. Study-level background: Samples included peripheral blood T cells as well as tumor-infiltrating lymphocytes.

Only one count was recorded for this clonotype. Sequence at one end of the junction differs from germline and may be a read error. CDR3 size: 12 residues. Germline CDR1 SGHVS, CDR2 FQNEAQ. Via MiXCR, TCRdb re-called the PCR reads, giving one row per CDR3 protein. The sample includes around 34,000 distinct CDR3 sequences, less than 65% seen only once; the top ten take roughly 24%. This sample's time point: after preoperative PTX-NDP chemotherapy. Before surgery, patients were given preoperative paclitaxel-nedaplatin chemotherapy. This specimen was taken from a patient given preoperative chemotherapy. The chain employs TRBV7-8 and TRBJ2-2; D uncertain. The clonotype originates from a human donor with esophageal squamous cell carcinoma. The donor label of this sample is uncertain. In DNA form, the CDR3 reads TGTGACAGCAGCGTGGAAGCCGAGGAGCAGTTTTTT. Its translation is CDSSVEAEEQFF.